Shown below are 10 T cell receptor beta chains from a single sample sequenced in a study of CD8 T cells in Susac syndrome. Reverse transcription of roughly 0.45 to 1 ug RNA was carried out with random hexamers. TCRdb recomputed calls from the immunoSEQ multiplex PCR reads with MiXCR, one row per CDR3 protein. The sample holds 190,000 or so distinct CDR3 sequences; 85% to 95% are singletons and the top ten take 0.07% to 0.095%. Sample: CD4+ T cells from PBMCs. These receptors originate from a human donor with multiple sclerosis.

The chain uses TRBV30 and TRBJ1-2, with 7 bases lining up with TRBD1. Unmatched junction bases numbered 6, after V lost 8 bases and J lost 0 bases. The CDR3 consists of 13 residues. The germline V gene encodes CDR1 GTSNPN and CDR2 SVGIG (reference sequence). CDR3 region: CARNRGTNYGYTF. In nucleotides, the CDR3 is TGTGCCCGCAACAGGGGAACTAACTATGGCTACACCTTC.

The chain has TRBV3-1 and TRBJ2-3; D gene ambiguous. With 4 bases removed from V and 5 bases from J, the gap between germline ends came to 7 bases. Germline V CDR1 and CDR2: LGHDT, YNNKEL (reference sequence). The CDR3 spans 12 residues. The CDR3 reads CASSPFGDTQYF. CDR3 bases: TGTGCCAGCAGCCCATTTGGAGATACGCAGTATTTT.

The chain recombines TRBV29-1 with TRBJ2-1; 11 bases agree with TRBD2. The CDR3 loop spans 14 amino acids. The V segment lost 6 bases and the J segment 7 bases; nucleotides outside the gene matches: 8. The germline V gene encodes CDR1 SQVTM and CDR2 ANQGSEA. For the CDR3, the DNA is TGCAGCGTCTGGACTAGCGGGCGAACTAATGAGCAGTTCTTC. Its translation is CSVWTSGRTNEQFF.

The CDR3 loop reads CASSPRGNGDEKLFF. CDR3 in DNA: TGTGCCAGCAGCCCCAGGGGTAATGGCGATGAAAAACTGTTTTTT. The chain couples TRBV9 to TRBJ1-4; D possibly corresponds to TRBD1 (6 bases). Germline loops: CDR1 SGDLS, CDR2 YYNGEE. With 4 bases removed from V and 6 bases from J, the gap between germline ends came to 16 bases. The CDR3 has 15 amino acids.

This chain uses TRBV19 with TRBJ2-4; perhaps TRBD2 as D (5 bases). Germline V CDR1 and CDR2: LNHDA, SQIVND (reference sequence). Between the trimmed V and J ends, which lost 6 bases and 0 bases, there was a span of 15 bases. The length of the CDR3 is 16 residues. The CDR3 coding sequence is TGTGCCAGTAGCCCGACTACCCTAGGAGCCAAAAACATTCAGTACTTC. It encodes CASSPTTLGAKNIQYF.

V usage is TRBV5-6 and J usage is TRBJ2-3; no clear D gene. Germline lookup yields CDR1 SGHDT and CDR2 YYEEEE. This CDR3 region has 16 residues. V dropped 0 bases and J dropped 2 bases, with 13 bases sitting between them. The CDR3 reads CASSLVLSSPTDTQYF. The CDR3 DNA sequence: TGTGCCAGCAGCTTGGTTCTCAGCAGTCCCACAGATACGCAGTATTTT.

CDR3 sequence (DNA): TGTGCCAGCAGCCGAACTAATCAGCCCCAGCATTTT. Protein sequence: CASSRTNQPQHF. The chain carries TRBV5-6 and TRBJ1-5; D is uncertain. The V end was cut by 4 bases, the J end by 4 bases, with 6 bases between. The CDR3 covers 12 residues. The germline CDR1 and CDR2 sequences are SGHDT and YYEEEE.

The CDR3 is CASSQEVGDYGYTF. The CDR3 nucleotides are TGTGCCAGCAGCCAAGAGGTTGGCGACTATGGCTACACCTTC. This sequence joins TRBV14 and TRBJ1-2; unclear D gene. The V end lost 0 bases, the J end lost 3 bases, and 8 bases lay between the germline ends. The CDR3 extends over 14 amino acids. Germline lookup yields CDR1 SGHDN and CDR2 FVKESK.

CDR3 amino acids: CASSDPRRGDTQYF. CDR3 DNA sequence: TGCGCCAGCAGTGACCCTCGGAGGGGAGATACGCAGTATTTT. The chain uses TRBV10-2 and TRBJ2-3; D may be TRBD2 (6 bases). This CDR3 comprises 14 residues. Trimming pared 3 bases from V and 5 bases from J, leaving 12 bases between. Germline CDR1 is WSHSY and CDR2 is SAAADI.

As DNA, the CDR3 is TGTGCCAGCAGCTTGGCAGGGACAGGGCATCAGCCCCAGCATTTT. Its translation is CASSLAGTGHQPQHF. The chain joins TRBV5-6 to TRBJ1-5, with 9 bases matching TRBD1. Germline values: CDR1 SGHDT, CDR2 YYEEEE. V shed 0 bases, J shed 5 bases, and the junction held 3 bases outside the gene matches. The CDR3 loop spans 15 amino acids.